This T cell receptor beta chain was captured by sequencing in a study of human T cells and chemical hapten exposure. Trimming cost V 1 base and J 1 base, with 7 bases left between them. The CDR3 loop spans 15 amino acids. From germline, CDR1 is LGHDT and CDR2 YNNKEL (reference sequence). Time point here: pre-sensitization, week 0. The treatment: therapeutic diphenylcyclopropenone sensitization with weekly scalp DPC. TCRdb recomputed calls from the RACE reads with MiXCR, one row per CDR3 protein. The sample consists of 95,000 to 150,000 distinct CDR3 sequences, about 14% of them appearing once. This clonotype was detected a few times.

The chain combines TRBV3-1 with TRBJ2-2; tentatively, D is TRBD2 (5 bases). This sample comprised whole blood, obtained in connection with sensitization to the hapten diphenylcyclopropenone (DPC). The receptor's source is a woman aged 18-29 years with alopecia areata. Some clones in this sample may be carry-over from other donors' samples. The CDR3 DNA sequence: TGTGCCAGCAGCCAAGTTGCGGGGAACACCGGGGAGCTGTTTTTT. Protein sequence: CASSQVAGNTGELFF.